A single sample is the source of the 25 T cell receptor beta chains below, sequenced in a study of T-cell memory formation after mild COVID-19. One entry per CDR3 protein, called by TCRdb with MiXCR from the 5' RACE reads. The sample lists around 250,000 distinct CDR3 sequences; roughly 9.4% were seen once. Sequenced material: PBMCs or a T cell subset sorted from them (not recorded which). The receptors here all came from a young man who had mild COVID-19 (a few samples of this study predate the infection). Cell type and time point are not known.

The V call is TRBV5-1, the J call TRBJ1-2; maybe TRBD1 (5 bases). Deletions cut 0 bases from V and 10 bases from J, with 7 bases between. This CDR3 comprises 11 residues. Germline loops: CDR1 SGHRS, CDR2 YFSETQ. Here the CDR3 reads CASSLDRSYTF. As DNA, the CDR3 is TGCGCCAGCAGCTTGGACAGGTCCTACACCTTC.

V gene TRBV28 combines with J gene TRBJ2-7; 7 nucleotides match TRBD1. The germline gives CDR1 MDHEN, CDR2 SYDVKM. After removal of 4 bases from V and 12 bases from J, the junction contained 6 bases not matched to a gene. The CDR3 is made up of 11 amino acids. For the CDR3, the DNA is TGTGCCAGCAGTTCGGGACAGATTGGGTACGTC. Translated, it gives CASSSGQIGYV.

This clonotype came up a few times. The genes are TRBV7-8 and TRBJ2-7; D ambiguous. CDR1 and CDR2 (germline): SGHVS, FQNEAQ. This CDR3 has 15 amino acids. V lost 1 base and J lost 4, with 14 bases in between. The chain's CDR3 is CASSLGSGWSYEQYF. The CDR3 DNA sequence: TGTGCCAGCAGCTTAGGGTCAGGTTGGAGTTACGAGCAGTACTTC.

This clonotype has ten or more counts. The chain employs TRBV4-1 and TRBJ2-3; D is unresolved. From germline, CDR1 is MGHRA and CDR2 YSYEKL. CDR3 length equals 13 residues. V lost 4 bases, J lost 6 bases, and 11 bases lay in between. The CDR3 loop is CASSLSLSDTQYF. CDR3 coding DNA: TGCGCCAGCAGCCTCTCCCTGTCGGATACGCAGTATTTT.

To note about this clonotype: A much bigger clone sits one base away, suggesting this may be a read error. V is TRBV2 and J is TRBJ2-1; no clear D. Germline loops: CDR1 SNHLY, CDR2 FYNNEI. This CDR3 has 12 amino acids. Trimming took 4 bases from V and 9 from J, leaving 10 bases between them. The CDR3, as DNA: TGTGCCAGCAGTGCGACCGACACTGAGCAGTTCTTC. This sequence encodes CASSATDTEQFF.

The J gene is TRBJ2-7, the V gene TRBV9, with a tentative D call TRBD1 (6 bases). This CDR3 is 15 amino acids long. V shed 0 bases and J shed 3 bases, with 13 bases lying between them. CDR1 SGDLS and CDR2 YYNGEE come from the germline V gene. As DNA, the CDR3 is TGTGCCAGCAGCGTAGAGGGGACAACTATCTACGAGCAGTACTTC. Translating it yields CASSVEGTTIYEQYF. The full variable domain, completed using reference TRBV9 and TRBJ2-7, is DSGVTQTPKHLITATGQRVTLRCSPRSGDLSVYWYQQSLDQGLQFLIQYYNGEERAKGNILERFSAQQFPDLHSELNLSSLELGDSALYFCASSVEGTTIYEQYFGPGTRLTVT.

This clonotype was counted between two and nine times. This sequence joins TRBV29-1 and TRBJ2-1, with TRBD2 matching over 13 bases. The germline V gene encodes CDR1 SQVTM and CDR2 ANQGSEA. V gave up 7 bases and J gave up 3 bases; unmatched junction bases: 15. The CDR3 consists of 18 residues. Here the CDR3 DNA reads TGCAGCGCCACCGGACTAGCGGGGGCCTCATGGGGCTACAATGAGCAGTTCTTC. Amino acid sequence: CSATGLAGASWGYNEQFF.

The chain uses TRBV20-1 and TRBJ1-1; D might be TRBD1 (5 bases). V gave up 3 bases and J gave up 3 bases, with 11 bases separating them. In germline, CDR1 is DFQATT, CDR2 SNEGSKA (reference sequence). The CDR3 consists of 13 residues. As DNA, the CDR3 is TGCAGTGCTAGTTCGGGGGGTGACACTGAAGCTTTCTTT. Protein product: CSASSGGDTEAFF.

The V gene is TRBV4-2, the J gene TRBJ2-1; 9 nucleotides align to TRBD2. This CDR3 region has 15 residues. Trimming at V came to 1 base and at J to 9 bases, leaving 7 bases not matched to a gene. Looked up from germline, CDR1 is LGHNA and CDR2 is YNFKEQ. The CDR3 DNA reads as TGTGCCAGCAGCCAAGGTTCTAGCGGGGTAAGTGAGCAGTTCTTC. This translates into CASSQGSSGVSEQFF.

This chain links TRBV5-1 with TRBJ1-2; D is possibly TRBD1 (5 bases). This CDR3 has 12 amino acids. Trimming took off 1 base at V and 14 bases at J, with 15 bases between the two ends. Germline CDR1 reads SGHRS; CDR2 reads YFSETQ. CDR3 DNA sequence: TGCGCCAGCAGCTTGACCGGGACGGACTTTACCTTC. This sequence encodes CASSLTGTDFTF.

The table lists this clonotype with many counts. This chain joins TRBV7-2 and TRBJ1-2; D remains unclear. Germline lookup yields CDR1 SGHTA and CDR2 FQGNSA. This CDR3 is built from 13 residues. Deletions cut 5 bases from V and 3 bases from J, with 10 bases between. The CDR3, as DNA: TGTGCCAGCAGCCAGTGGGCCGACTATGGCTACACCTTC. Translating it yields CASSQWADYGYTF.

This clonotype was picked up a small number of times. The chain recombines TRBV4-2 with TRBJ2-3; 8 bases agree with TRBD2. The CDR3 is 14 amino acids. The ends lost 5 bases at V and 1 base at J; junction bases unmatched: 2. In germline, CDR1 is LGHNA, CDR2 YNFKEQ. CDR3 residues: CASSNSGGTDTQYF. The CDR3 bases are TGTGCCAGCAGCAATAGCGGGGGCACAGATACGCAGTATTTT.

The chain is built from TRBV11-2 and TRBJ2-5; D may match TRBD1 or TRBD2 (5 bases each). The V gene lost 1 base and the J gene lost 5 bases, with 17 bases spanning the gap. The CDR3 runs to 16 residues. Germline V gene sequence: CDR1 SGHAT, CDR2 FQNNGV. The CDR3: CASSLVTGRPRETQYF. CDR3 bases: TGTGCCAGCAGCTTAGTGACGGGACGGCCTAGGGAGACCCAGTACTTC.

This sequence joins TRBV29-1 and TRBJ2-3; no firm D call. The CDR3 has 14 amino acids. Germline V gene sequence: CDR1 SQVTM, CDR2 ANQGSEA. Trimming stripped 6 bases from V and 0 bases from J, with 13 bases between. CDR3 amino acids: CSVALTTSTDTQYF. As DNA, the CDR3 is TGCAGCGTCGCGCTTACGACTAGCACAGATACGCAGTATTTT.

This clonotype was detected only a few times. The CDR3 reads CSAYDYGSTDTQYF. The CDR3 DNA is TGCAGTGCGTACGACTACGGAAGCACAGATACGCAGTATTTT. This sequence joins TRBV20-1 and TRBJ2-3, with D tentatively TRBD2 (5 bases). The germline V and J ends were trimmed by 6 bases and 0 bases, with 13 bases remaining between them. In germline, CDR1 is DFQATT, CDR2 SNEGSKA (reference sequence). This CDR3 contains 14 residues.

The V call is TRBV18, the J call TRBJ2-7; D perhaps matches TRBD1 (5 bases). In germline, CDR1 is KGHSH, CDR2 LQKENI. V lost 3 bases and J 5 bases, leaving 17 bases between the germline ends. The CDR3 runs to 15 residues. CDR3 residues: CASSPRVRYLDEQYF. As DNA, the CDR3 is TGTGCCAGCTCACCCAGGGTTCGTTATTTGGACGAGCAGTACTTC.

This clonotype was counted ten times or more. The chain links TRBV15 to TRBJ2-3; 12 bases map to TRBD2. The J segment lost 4 bases and the V segment lost 1 base, leaving 6 bases of the junction unmatched. The germline CDR1 and CDR2 sequences are LNHNV and YYDKDF (reference sequence). This CDR3 region has 17 residues. The chain's CDR3 is CATSRGSSGGASDTQYF. As DNA, the CDR3 is TGTGCCACCAGCAGAGGTTCTAGCGGGGGGGCATCAGATACGCAGTATTTT.

This clonotype has ten or more counts. The chain recombines TRBV24-1 with TRBJ2-3; weak D call: TRBD1 (5 bases). Germline loops: CDR1 KGHDR, CDR2 SFDVKD. V was clipped by 4 bases and J by 4 bases, with 14 bases between them. This CDR3 contains 15 residues. The DNA of the CDR3 is TGTGCCACCAGTGACGTATGGCAGGGCGCAGATACGCAGTATTTT. It specifies CATSDVWQGADTQYF.

The V gene is TRBV7-8, the J gene TRBJ2-2; D is undetermined. The CDR3 has 13 residues. The germline V gene has CDR1 SGHVS and CDR2 FQNEAQ. Trimming stripped 5 bases from V and 5 bases from J, with 9 bases between. CDR3 nucleotide sequence: TGTGCCAGCAGCCCCTGGGTTACCGGGGAGCTGTTTTTT. It is translated as CASSPWVTGELFF.

This clonotype was counted between two and nine times. The chain couples TRBV28 to TRBJ1-2; the D is unclear. The CDR3 runs 13 residues. Trimming stripped 5 bases from V and 4 bases from J, with 11 bases between. CDR1 and CDR2 from the germline V gene are MDHEN and SYDVKM. CDR3 sequence reads: CASSVLRAYGYTF. As DNA, the CDR3 is TGTGCCAGCAGTGTCTTGCGAGCCTATGGCTACACCTTC.

This clonotype occurred many times. The chain links TRBV4-1 to TRBJ1-2, with 8 positions matching TRBD1. Unmatched junction bases numbered 11, after V lost 0 bases and J lost 8 bases. CDR1 is MGHRA and CDR2 is YSYEKL in the germline V gene. CDR3 length: 16 amino acids. The CDR3 region is CASSQDRSAGGGGYTF. CDR3 coding DNA: TGCGCCAGCAGCCAAGATAGGTCGGCAGGGGGCGGGGGCTACACCTTC.

This clonotype was counted a few times. This chain connects TRBV5-1 to TRBJ2-3; D call uncertain. V was shortened by 5 bases and J by 3 bases, with 7 bases between the two germline ends. This CDR3 is built from 12 residues. Per germline, CDR1 SGHRS and CDR2 YFSETQ. The CDR3: CASSAQTDTQYF. Here the CDR3 DNA reads TGCGCCAGCAGTGCCCAGACAGATACGCAGTATTTT.

The J gene is TRBJ2-6, the V gene TRBV4-3; 8 bases are a match to TRBD1. V was clipped by 4 bases and J by 0 bases; unmatched bases: 11. The CDR3 extends over 19 amino acids. Germline V CDR1 and CDR2: LGHNA, YSLEER. The CDR3: CASSPRGQGFLSGANVLTF. Here the CDR3 DNA reads TGCGCCAGCAGCCCGAGAGGACAGGGATTCCTCTCTGGGGCCAACGTCCTGACTTTC.

This clonotype was picked up a small number of times. The CDR3 coding sequence is TGTGCCAGCAGCCAAGGGACTAGCGGGTTCGACGGGGAGCTGTTTTTT. It yields the protein CASSQGTSGFDGELFF. The chain couples TRBV3-1 to TRBJ2-2; 11 bases align to TRBD2. CDR1 and CDR2 (germline): LGHDT, YNNKEL (reference sequence). V lost 1 base to trimming and J lost 7 bases; unmatched junction nucleotides: 5. The CDR3 totals 16 residues.

The chain uses TRBV5-1 and TRBJ2-7; perhaps D is TRBD1 or TRBD2 (6 bases each). The germline V gene encodes CDR1 SGHRS and CDR2 YFSETQ. The CDR3 loop spans 13 amino acids. Trimming removed 4 bases from V and 5 bases from J, with 13 bases in between. This CDR3 reads CASSRERGHEQYV. The CDR3 DNA follows: TGCGCCAGCAGCCGCGAACGGGGGCACGAGCAGTACGTC.